The sequence of this TCR beta chain was determined in a study of blood T cell repertoires in COVID-19. Study details: Italy, Spain and the United States were the sources of the convalescent and acute COVID-19 samples.

Some clones are missing from TCRdb's copy, which holds only in-frame ones; the method was immunoSEQ multiplex PCR. The sample includes more than 200,000 clones, around 84% of them seen just once. CDR3 size: 13 residues. Germline V CDR1 and CDR2: ENHRY, SYGVKD. V lost 2 bases and J 6 bases, leaving 7 bases between the germline ends. Sequencing was carried out using peripheral blood. The genes are TRBV10-3 and TRBJ1-4; tentative D call: TRBD1 (5 bases). The clonotype originates from a woman over 75 with COVID-19, enrolled during active disease. In DNA, the CDR3 is TGTGCCATCAGTGAGAGCAGGGATGAAAAACTGTTTTTT. This translates into CAISESRDEKLFF.